These 13 T cell receptor beta chains were sequenced from one sample in a study of identical twins. In TCRdb, the 5' RACE reads were re-called with MiXCR into one record per CDR3 protein. Counted here are under 250,000 distinct CDR3 sequences, 7.5% occurring once; the ten biggest clones make up about 2%. The sample was also linked to a second study, of yellow fever vaccine responses in identical twins.

Sequenced input: memory (CD45RO+) T cells sorted from blood. These receptors were obtained from a woman aged 18-29 years in good health.

This clonotype was found many times. V usage is TRBV29-1 and J usage is TRBJ1-2, with D uncertain. The V end lost 7 bases, the J end lost 2 bases, and 11 bases lay between the germline ends. The germline gives CDR1 SQVTM, CDR2 ANQGSEA. The CDR3 is made up of 12 amino acids. The CDR3 sequence: CSAPATNYGYTF. The CDR3 DNA is TGCAGCGCCCCGGCCACAAACTATGGCTACACCTTC.

The rearrangement uses TRBV15 and TRBJ1-5; D might be TRBD1 (5 bases). The germline V gene has CDR1 LNHNV and CDR2 YYDKDF (reference sequence). The CDR3 has 13 residues. V lost 4 bases and J 7 bases, leaving 11 bases between the germline ends. CDR3 in DNA: TGTGCCACCAGCACCAGGGTAAGGCAGCCCCAGCATTTT. This translates into CATSTRVRQPQHF.

The V call is TRBV5-1, the J call TRBJ2-3; D uncertain. V shed 2 bases and J shed 2 bases, with 12 bases lying between them. Germline CDR1 reads SGHRS; CDR2 reads YFSETQ. The CDR3 runs 15 residues. This CDR3 is CASSLGPIPTDTQYF. The CDR3 DNA is TGCGCCAGCAGCTTAGGTCCAATACCCACAGATACGCAGTATTTT.

Turning to this clonotype: A much larger clonotype is one base distant, so this may be a read error. The CDR3 loop reads CAIVGGVRGYTF. As DNA, the CDR3 is TGTGCCATCGTAGGGGGCGTTCGTGGCTACACCTTC. The chain employs TRBV10-3 and TRBJ1-2, with 7 bases identical to TRBD1. Germline V CDR1 and CDR2: ENHRY, SYGVKD. The CDR3 extends over 12 amino acids. The V segment lost 8 bases and the J segment 7 bases; nucleotides outside the gene matches: 7.

V is TRBV4-1 and J is TRBJ2-7; TRBD1 aligns across 11 bases. This CDR3 has 14 residues. Per germline, CDR1 MGHRA and CDR2 YSYEKL. V lost 4 bases, J lost 6 bases, and 5 bases stayed unmatched. The CDR3 region is CASSPGQGAPEQYF. The CDR3 DNA follows: TGCGCCAGCAGCCCTGGACAGGGGGCCCCCGAGCAGTACTTC.

Only a few counts were recorded for this clonotype. The rearrangement joins TRBV5-1 to TRBJ2-5; D might be TRBD2 (6 bases). The CDR3 contains 15 residues. The V end was cut by 3 bases, the J end by 5 bases, with 17 bases between. In germline, CDR1 is SGHRS, CDR2 YFSETQ. This CDR3 is CASSWGDRRIETQYF. The CDR3 region has the DNA TGCGCCAGCAGCTGGGGGGACCGCCGGATCGAGACCCAGTACTTC.

This clonotype was counted at least ten times. The J gene is TRBJ2-2, the V gene TRBV29-1, with 8 positions matching TRBD1. The CDR3 is 13 residues long. Germline V gene data show CDR1 as SQVTM and CDR2 as ANQGSEA. J gave up 1 base and V 8 bases, and 3 bases lay outside the gene matches. The CDR3 DNA reads as TGCAGCACCGGGACAGGGAACACCGGGGAGCTGTTTTTT. This encodes CSTGTGNTGELFF.

This clonotype was found many times. The gene calls are TRBV9 and TRBJ2-5, with 8 bases aligning to TRBD1. Germline values: CDR1 SGDLS, CDR2 YYNGEE. This CDR3 contains 14 residues. V lost 4 bases and J lost 2; bases outside the gene matches: 4. In nucleotides, the CDR3 is TGTGCCAGCAGCTTCGACAGGGGACAAGAGACCCAGTACTTC. This gives the protein CASSFDRGQETQYF. Together with reference TRBV9 and TRBJ2-5, the CDR3 gives the full variable domain: DSGVTQTPKHLITATGQRVTLRCSPRSGDLSVYWYQQSLDQGLQFLIQYYNGEERAKGNILERFSAQQFPDLHSELNLSSLELGDSALYFCASSFDRGQETQYFGPGTRLLVL.

This clonotype was seen more than once but under ten times. The rearrangement links TRBV7-9 to TRBJ1-2; TRBD1 matches at 7 bases. V trimming: 5 bases; J trimming: 4 bases; junction bases outside the gene matches: 10. The germline V gene has CDR1 SEHNR and CDR2 FQNEAQ (reference sequence). The CDR3 has 15 residues. The CDR3 sequence: CASSRNSGTAYGYTF. The CDR3 bases are TGTGCCAGCAGCCGCAATTCCGGGACAGCCTATGGCTACACCTTC.

The chain uses TRBV4-1 and TRBJ2-7; no firm D call. From germline, CDR1 is MGHRA and CDR2 YSYEKL. The V end was cut by 0 bases, the J end by 7 bases, with 16 bases between. The CDR3 sequence is 15 residues long. The DNA of the CDR3 is TGCGCCAGCAGCCAAGACCCGGGCAGCACATATGAGCAGTACTTC. It encodes CASSQDPGSTYEQYF.

The chain combines TRBV3-1 with TRBJ2-7, with 8 bases that match TRBD2. The germline V gene has CDR1 LGHDT and CDR2 YNNKEL (reference sequence). The trim removed 5 bases at V and 1 base at J, leaving 13 bases unmatched. CDR3 size: 17 residues. The CDR3 sequence: CASSTRVQRGSSYEQYF. In nucleotides, the CDR3 is TGTGCCAGCAGCACGCGGGTCCAGCGGGGGAGTTCCTACGAGCAGTACTTC.

This clonotype came up a few times. Germline is not matched at one junction end, which may reflect a read error. The chain has TRBV20-1 and TRBJ2-3, with D perhaps matching TRBD1 (6 bases). Germline V CDR1 and CDR2: DFQATT, SNEGSKA (reference sequence). There are 16 residues in the CDR3. CDR3: CSASYPPPTGAWDWCF. For the CDR3, the DNA is TGCAGTGCCTCTTATCCCCCTCCGACAGGAGCCTGGGATTGGTGTTTT.

This clonotype was detected ten times or more. This chain connects TRBV3-1 to TRBJ1-6; D is unresolved. The germline gives CDR1 LGHDT, CDR2 YNNKEL (reference sequence). The CDR3 has 13 amino acids. Deletions cut 4 bases from V and 8 bases from J, with 9 bases between. CDR3 sequence: CASSLNSDSPLHF. The CDR3 nucleotides read TGTGCCAGCAGCCTTAACAGCGATTCACCCCTCCACTTT.